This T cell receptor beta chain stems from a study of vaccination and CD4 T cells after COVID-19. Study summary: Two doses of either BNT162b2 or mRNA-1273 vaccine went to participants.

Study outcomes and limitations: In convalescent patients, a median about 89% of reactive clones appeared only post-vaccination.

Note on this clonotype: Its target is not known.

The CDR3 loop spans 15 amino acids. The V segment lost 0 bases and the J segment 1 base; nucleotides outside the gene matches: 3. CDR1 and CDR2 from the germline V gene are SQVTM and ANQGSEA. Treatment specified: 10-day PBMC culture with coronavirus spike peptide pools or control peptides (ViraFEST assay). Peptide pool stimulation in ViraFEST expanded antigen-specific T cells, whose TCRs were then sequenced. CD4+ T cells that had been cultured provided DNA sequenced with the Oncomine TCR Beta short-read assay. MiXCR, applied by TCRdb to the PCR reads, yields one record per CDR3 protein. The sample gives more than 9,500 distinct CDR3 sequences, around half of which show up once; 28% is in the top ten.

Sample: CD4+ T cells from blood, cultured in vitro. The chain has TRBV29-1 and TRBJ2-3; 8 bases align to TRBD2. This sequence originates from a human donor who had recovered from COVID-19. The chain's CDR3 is CSVEDGAGGTDTQYF. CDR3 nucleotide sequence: TGCAGCGTTGAAGATGGAGCGGGGGGCACAGATACGCAGTATTTT.